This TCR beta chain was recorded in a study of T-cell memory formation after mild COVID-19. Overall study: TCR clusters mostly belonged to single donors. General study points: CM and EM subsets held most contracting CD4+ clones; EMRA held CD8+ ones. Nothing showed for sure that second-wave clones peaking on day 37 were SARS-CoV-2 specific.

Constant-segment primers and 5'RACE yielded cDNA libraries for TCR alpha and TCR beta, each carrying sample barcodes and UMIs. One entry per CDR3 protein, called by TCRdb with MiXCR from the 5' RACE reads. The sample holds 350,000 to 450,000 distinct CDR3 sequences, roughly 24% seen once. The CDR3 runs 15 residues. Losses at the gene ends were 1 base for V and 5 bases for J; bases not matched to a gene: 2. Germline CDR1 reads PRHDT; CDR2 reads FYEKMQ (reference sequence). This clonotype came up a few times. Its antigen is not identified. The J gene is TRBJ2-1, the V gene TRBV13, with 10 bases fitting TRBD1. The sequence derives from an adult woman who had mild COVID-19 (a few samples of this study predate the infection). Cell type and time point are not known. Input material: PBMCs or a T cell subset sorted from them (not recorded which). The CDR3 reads CASSLVGQGNNEQFF. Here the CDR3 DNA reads TGTGCCAGCAGCTTAGTGGGACAGGGGAACAATGAGCAGTTCTTC.